This T cell receptor (beta chain) was sequenced in a study of T cell changes during pregnancy in multiple sclerosis. TCRdb's table, derived via immunoSEQ multiplex PCR, lists solely in-frame clones and lacks some. The top ten clones hold roughly 2.8% of a sample with roughly 70,000 clones, 85% to 95% of them seen once. The sequence derives from a female donor in good health, enrolled as a control in a pregnancy study. The sample in question was peripheral blood, obtained in the third trimester of pregnancy.

The CDR3 loop is CASSGGTGATNEKLFF. CDR3 coding DNA: TGTGCCAGCAGCGGCGGGACAGGAGCAACTAATGAAAAACTGTTTTTT. The gene calls are TRBV5-5 and TRBJ1-4; 8 bases are a match to TRBD1. Germline-derived CDR1 and CDR2 are SGHKS and YYEKEE (reference sequence). The CDR3 extends over 16 amino acids. V was pared by 4 bases and J by 0 bases, with 5 bases of the junction left unmatched.